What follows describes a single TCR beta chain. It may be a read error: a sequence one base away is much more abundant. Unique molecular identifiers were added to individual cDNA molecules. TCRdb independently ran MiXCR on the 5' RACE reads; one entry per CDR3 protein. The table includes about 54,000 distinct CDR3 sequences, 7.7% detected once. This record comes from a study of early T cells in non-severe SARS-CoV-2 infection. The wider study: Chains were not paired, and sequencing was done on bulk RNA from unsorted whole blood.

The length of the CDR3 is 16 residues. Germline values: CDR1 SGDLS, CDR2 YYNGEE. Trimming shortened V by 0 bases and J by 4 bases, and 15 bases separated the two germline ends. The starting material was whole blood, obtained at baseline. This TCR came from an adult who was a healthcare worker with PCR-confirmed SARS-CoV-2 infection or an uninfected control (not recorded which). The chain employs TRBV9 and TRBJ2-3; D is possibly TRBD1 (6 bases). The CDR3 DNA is TGTGCCAGCAGCGTAGCAGGTAGGGGGAGCGCAGATACGCAGTATTTT. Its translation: CASSVAGRGSADTQYF.